Listed below are T cell receptor beta chains from one sample, sequenced in a study of blood T cells in healthy people across ages. Via MiXCR, TCRdb re-called the 5' RACE reads, giving one row per CDR3 protein. Of under 2,000,000 distinct CDR3 sequences in the sample, around half were seen once. Sequencing was performed on blood. The receptors derive from a woman in her 40s in good health. The CDR3 runs from the conserved cysteine through the conserved F or W. D genes are given only for firm matches. Expanded clones get a size class; other rows say once, few or many, or leave the size out.

>few|TRBJ2-5|TRBD2|TRBV6-2/TRBV6-3
CASRTSGEGETQYF
TGTGCCAGCCGGACTAGCGGGGAAGGAGAGACCCAGTACTTC
>-|TRBJ2-3|-|TRBV5-1
CAGSTSTDTQYF
TGCGCCGGCAGCACAAGCACAGATACGCAGTATTTT
>few|TRBJ1-1|-|TRBV20-1
CSARASWAGTPMNTEAFF
TGCAGTGCTAGAGCGAGTTGGGCAGGGACCCCTATGAACACTGAAGCTTTCTTT
>-|TRBJ2-1|TRBD2|TRBV5-4
CASSPGTSLGNEQFF
TGTGCCAGCAGCCCGGGGACTAGCTTAGGAAATGAGCAGTTCTTC
>-|TRBJ2-5|TRBD2|TRBV5-1
CASSLPGLAGVQETQYF
TGCGCCAGCAGCTTGCCGGGACTAGCGGGAGTACAAGAGACCCAGTACTTC
>-|TRBJ2-7|TRBD2|TRBV20-1
CSARTSGSSYEQYF
TGCAGTGCTCGGACTAGCGGAAGCTCCTACGAGCAGTACTTC
>-|TRBJ2-6|TRBD1|TRBV6-1
CASKELRDRYSGANVLTF
TGTGCCAGCAAAGAGTTACGGGACAGATACTCTGGGGCCAACGTCCTGACTTTC
>-|TRBJ2-7|TRBD1|TRBV6-2/TRBV6-3
CASLFRDSYEQYF
TGTGCCAGCCTATTCAGGGACAGCTACGAGCAGTACTTC
>-|TRBJ2-3|TRBD2|TRBV28
CASSFQRGNTDTQYF
TGTGCCAGCAGTTTTCAGCGGGGGAACACAGATACGCAGTATTTT
>-|TRBJ2-1|TRBD2|TRBV2
CASSYMASGANEQFF
TGTGCCAGCAGTTACATGGCTAGCGGGGCCAATGAGCAGTTCTTC
>-|TRBJ2-1|-|TRBV7-2
CASANSGEQFF
TGTGCCAGCGCGAATAGCGGAGAGCAGTTCTTC
>-|TRBJ1-5|-|TRBV29-1
CSAVWDSNQPQHF
TGCAGCGCTGTCTGGGATAGCAATCAGCCCCAGCATTTT
>-|TRBJ2-7|-|TRBV7-8
CASSSGDISYEQYF
TGTGCCAGCAGCTCCGGAGACATCTCCTACGAGCAGTACTTC
>few|TRBJ2-1|-|TRBV7-2
CASSLEGARPTVQFF
TGTGCCAGCAGCTTAGAAGGTGCCAGGCCGACGGTGCAGTTCTTC
>-|TRBJ2-3|TRBD2|TRBV6-2/TRBV6-3
CASSLSGGPLTDTQYF
TGTGCCAGCAGTCTTAGCGGGGGCCCGCTCACAGATACGCAGTATTTT
>-|TRBJ2-7|-|TRBV4-3
CASSQDLNTGRPEQYF
TGCGCCAGCAGCCAAGATCTGAACACGGGAAGACCCGAGCAGTACTTC
>few|TRBJ2-5|TRBD1|TRBV4-2
CASSQEDRVGTQYF
TGTGCCAGCAGCCAAGAGGACAGGGTAGGGACCCAGTACTTC
>-|TRBJ1-2|-|TRBV24-1
CATSDPGQNYGYTF
TGTGCCACCAGTGACCCTGGACAGAACTATGGCTACACCTTC
>-|TRBJ2-1|-|TRBV7-9
CASNDRKSHEQFF
TGTGCCAGCAACGACAGAAAATCCCATGAGCAGTTCTTC
>-|TRBJ1-3|-|TRBV10-3
CAISDEDSPPGNTIYF
TGTGCCATCAGTGACGAGGACAGCCCTCCTGGAAACACCATATATTTT
>-|TRBJ2-7|-|TRBV11-2
CASSFIREQYF
TGTGCCAGCAGCTTCATTCGGGAGCAGTACTTC
>-|TRBJ2-4|-|TRBV24-1
CATARNQEGKNIQYF
TGTGCCACCGCAAGGAACCAAGAGGGCAAAAACATTCAGTACTTC
>few|TRBJ2-7|TRBD1|TRBV6-5
CASSYEGTGHYEQYF
TGTGCCAGCAGTTACGAGGGGACAGGGCACTACGAGCAGTACTTC
>-|TRBJ1-1|-|TRBV6-1
CASGKTGRNTEAFF
TGTGCCAGCGGCAAGACAGGAAGGAACACTGAAGCTTTCTTT
>-|TRBJ2-7|TRBD2|TRBV13
CASSHSGGGYEQYF
TGTGCCAGCAGCCATAGCGGGGGGGGCTACGAGCAGTACTTC
>-|TRBJ2-4|TRBD2|TRBV20-1
CSAPSRGTSGGLAKNIQYF
TGCAGTGCTCCGTCGAGGGGGACTAGCGGGGGTCTAGCCAAAAACATTCAGTACTTC
>-|TRBJ2-6|TRBD1|TRBV2
CASKRTGISGANVLTF
TGTGCCAGCAAAAGGACAGGGATATCTGGGGCCAACGTCCTGACTTTC
>-|TRBJ2-3|-|TRBV5-1
CASSLEPLMIGTDTQYF
TGCGCCAGCAGCTTGGAGCCCCTGATGATTGGCACAGATACGCAGTATTTT
>few|TRBJ2-7|TRBD2|TRBV7-6
CASTSGNEQYF
TGTGCCAGCACCAGCGGGAACGAGCAGTACTTC
>-|TRBJ2-1|TRBD2|TRBV7-2
CASSVKIIAGGLLYNERFF
TGTGCCAGCAGCGTAAAGATAATAGCGGGGGGCCTCCTCTACAATGAGCGGTTCTTC
>-|TRBJ2-1|TRBD2|TRBV5-8
CASPQIPGLAENEQFF
TGTGCCAGCCCCCAAATACCGGGACTAGCGGAAAATGAGCAGTTCTTC
>-|TRBJ1-2|TRBD1|TRBV20-1
CSAKGQGVSYTF
TGCAGTGCTAAGGGACAGGGGGTGAGCTACACCTTC
>few|TRBJ2-3|-|TRBV27
CATRGIGAGTDTQYF
TGTGCCACCCGAGGGATAGGGGCCGGCACAGATACGCAGTATTTT
>few|TRBJ2-3|-|TRBV5-1
CASREGTKSTDTQYF
TGCGCCAGCAGGGAGGGCACAAAGAGCACAGATACGCAGTATTTT
>-|TRBJ1-2|-|TRBV4-3
CASSQDGRDGYGYTF
TGCGCCAGCAGCCAAGACGGCAGGGACGGATATGGCTACACCTTC
>-|TRBJ1-1|-|TRBV6-1
CASSLTALGTEAFF
TGTGCCAGCAGTCTAACAGCACTGGGCACTGAAGCTTTCTTT
>-|TRBJ2-1|TRBD2|TRBV4-3
CASSQDRLADYNEQFF
TGCGCCAGCAGCCAAGATCGGCTAGCGGATTACAATGAGCAGTTCTTC
>few|TRBJ2-1|-|TRBV12-3/TRBV12-4
CASSSTGNYNEQFF
TGTGCCAGCAGTTCGACAGGAAACTACAATGAGCAGTTCTTC
>-|TRBJ1-2|-|TRBV7-8
CASSSRRDANYGYTF
TGTGCCAGCAGCTCAAGAAGGGACGCTAACTATGGCTACACCTTC
>few|TRBJ2-1|TRBD1|TRBV12-3/TRBV12-4
CATSRGKAIDEQFF
TGTGCCACCTCCAGGGGGAAGGCTATAGATGAGCAGTTCTTC
>many|TRBJ2-1|-|TRBV9
CASSVGPYNEQFF
TGTGCCAGCAGTGTCGGGCCCTACAATGAGCAGTTCTTC
>-|TRBJ1-2|-|TRBV12-3/TRBV12-4
CASSFVQGDYTF
TGTGCCAGCAGTTTTGTACAGGGAGACTACACCTTC
>-|TRBJ2-5|-|TRBV5-6
CASSDSLGGTTQYF
TGTGCCAGCAGCGATAGCTTAGGGGGAACGACCCAGTACTTC
>few|TRBJ2-5|-|TRBV7-2
CASSLAASRPQETQYF
TGTGCCAGCAGCTTAGCCGCTAGCAGACCCCAAGAGACCCAGTACTTC
>few|TRBJ2-7|-|TRBV15
CATSRGSFGLSSSYEQYF
TGTGCCACCAGCAGAGGGTCTTTCGGACTATCAAGCTCCTACGAGCAGTACTTC
>-|TRBJ2-6|-|TRBV5-6
CASSLEQISGANVLTF
TGTGCCAGCAGCTTGGAACAGATCTCTGGGGCCAACGTCCTGACTTTC
>-|TRBJ2-7|TRBD1|TRBV6-2/TRBV6-3
CASSNPRDRLGGQYF
TGTGCCAGCAGTAATCCAAGGGACAGGCTCGGTGGGCAGTACTTC
>-|TRBJ2-5|TRBD2|TRBV7-9
CASSPLAGASQETQYF
TGTGCCAGCAGCCCCCTAGCGGGGGCCTCCCAAGAGACCCAGTACTTC
>few|TRBJ2-5|-|TRBV6-2/TRBV6-3
CASSSPLGRKETQYF
TGTGCCAGCAGTTCCCCCCTGGGACGGAAAGAGACCCAGTACTTC
>few|TRBJ2-5|-|TRBV10-3
CAIRYREQETQYF
TGTGCCATCAGATACAGGGAACAAGAGACCCAGTACTTC
>-|TRBJ2-1|TRBD1|TRBV7-3
CACSSSTGNYNEQFF
TGTGCCTGCAGCTCTTCGACAGGGAACTACAATGAGCAGTTCTTC
>-|TRBJ2-5|TRBD2|TRBV7-2
CASTLSRDYQETQYF
TGTGCCAGCACCCTAAGTCGGGACTATCAAGAGACCCAGTACTTC
>few|TRBJ2-1|TRBD1|TRBV11-2
CASSAGLNRGNEQFF
TGTGCCAGCAGCGCGGGTTTAAACAGGGGTAATGAGCAGTTCTTC